This T cell receptor (beta chain) appears in the sequencing data of a study of blood T cell repertoires in COVID-19 (dated by TCRdb to about 2020). Turning to the overall study: Samples from collaborators originated in the United States, Italy and Spain and spanned both the acute and convalescent phases of COVID-19. Subjects who had been exposed to COVID-19, were actively infected with it, or had recovered from it provided the deeply sampled blood TCRbeta repertoires that made up the dataset. A freely available public database, intended as a resource for researchers studying the immune response to SARS-CoV-2, is where the repertoires were released. The material from the prospective study consisted of cDNA or gDNA derived from T cells, B-cell-depleted T cells, or PBMCs. The samples were drawn from the first 160 participants of the ongoing ImmuneRACE study and from roughly 1,300 subjects provided by 6 global collaborators. The sample metadata nearly always contained a de-identified subject ID, COVID-19 status, age in years and sex. Where available, HLA class I and class II types were taken from metadata supplied by the sample provider and were not determined by assay-based typing.

The study at large found these results: How much clinical and demographic metadata was included differed by source and by participant, and the metadata was provided uncurated.

The collaborating institutions used their own protocols to collect whole blood in K2EDTA tubes. For TCRbeta analysis, collaborators shipped samples in one of three forms: frozen whole blood, isolated PBMCs, or DNA extracted from either of those sample types. V loses 7 bases, J loses 4 bases, and the germline ends lie 13 bases apart. The CDR3 spans 13 residues, from the cysteine through the phenylalanine. Only the CDR3 portion is preserved as DNA: 39 bases, with reading frame beginning at the first base. About this clone itself: It lacks a known antigen. No clone much larger than this one lies a single base away; base qualities are absent.

TCRbeta CDR3 regions were amplified from genomic DNA using the immunoSEQ Assay, a bias-controlled multiplex PCR. Concerning the study's data processing: The number of nucleated cells in each sample was estimated from the amplification of reference gene primers within the assay. Sequence reads were collapsed and filtered to measure the absolute abundance of every unique TCRbeta CDR3 rearrangement. For each sample, productive Simpson clonality was calculated by taking the square root of Simpson's diversity index across productive rearrangements. TCRdb re-hosts the immuneACCESS table, in-frame sequences only. Its copies lack some clones; in the studies checked, an unresolved V gene accounts for under half of them, and the cause for the rest is not known. D and trimming come from the DNA, and the V and J calls and clone size come from that table. This sample lists tens of thousands of clones; 75% to 90% were detected once. 15% to 20% of the sample is held by the ten biggest clonotypes.

The sequencing sample was made of peripheral blood. The sequence links TRBV12-3 or TRBV12-4 to TRBJ1-1; matching of 6 bases hints at TRBD1 as the D gene. This clonotype was sampled from a human donor in a cohort sampled during active COVID-19. Here is the DNA: TGTGCCAGCATGCGACAGGTCGGCACTGAAGCTTTCTTT. Translated, it gives CASMRQVGTEAFF.